This TCR beta chain is from a study of cytomegalovirus exposure and HLA in healthy donors. Overall study: Falling in the Caucasian-associated ancestry cluster were about four fifths of under 450 genotyped donors.

The CDR3 has 15 residues. J was trimmed by 1 base and V by 7 bases; bases with no gene match: 10. From germline, CDR1 is MDHEN and CDR2 SYDVKM. Primers for the PCR totalled 60 Vbeta and 13 Jbeta. Sequencing used immunoSEQ multiplex PCR; TCRdb keeps in-frame clones, though not all of them. The data show under 200,000 clones, 81% seen once. Healthy people donating bone marrow made up the donors. The chain uses TRBV28 and TRBJ2-7; TRBD2 agrees at 7 bases. This TCR was sampled from a man aged 35 to 55 in good health and CMV-seropositive. Sequencing used PBMCs. The CDR3 DNA follows: TGTGCCAGCACCATAGGAGGACTAGGGTCCTACGAGCAGTACTTC. Residues: CASTIGGLGSYEQYF.